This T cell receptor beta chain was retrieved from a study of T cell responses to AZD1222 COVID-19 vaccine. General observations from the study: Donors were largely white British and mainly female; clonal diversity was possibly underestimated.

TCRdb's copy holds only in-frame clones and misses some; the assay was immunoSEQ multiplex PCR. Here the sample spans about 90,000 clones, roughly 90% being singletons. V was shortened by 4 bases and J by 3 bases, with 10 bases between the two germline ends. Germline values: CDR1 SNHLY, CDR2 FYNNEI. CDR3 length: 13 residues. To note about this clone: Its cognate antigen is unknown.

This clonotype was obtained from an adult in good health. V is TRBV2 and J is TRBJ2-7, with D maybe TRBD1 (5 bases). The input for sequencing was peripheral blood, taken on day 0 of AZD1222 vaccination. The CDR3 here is CASSGRVDYEQYF. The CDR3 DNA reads TGTGCCAGCAGTGGCAGGGTCGACTACGAGCAGTACTTC.